These 12 T cell receptor beta chains came from one sample sequenced in a study of CD4 T cells in relation to SARS-CoV-2 and coronaviruses. Unexposed donor CD4+ T cells date from 2011-2018, before the COVID-19 pandemic. Isolation of CD4+ T cells took place after around eleven days in culture. No antigen has been identified for these receptors. Assay used: immunoSEQ multiplex PCR; TCRdb lists only in-frame clones, some missing. Among more than 20,000 clones listed, around 67% were seen once. Material: CD4+ T cells from PBMCs, cultured in vitro. The origin of the receptors is a human donor in good health.

The chain links TRBV11-1 to TRBJ2-7, with D uncertain. CDR3 length equals 14 residues. Trimming took off 6 bases at V and 0 bases at J, with 12 bases between the two ends. Germline assignment: CDR1 SGHAT and CDR2 FQDESV (reference sequence). CDR3 nucleotides: TGTGCCAGCAGGTGGCAGCCGAGCTCCTACGAGCAGTACTTC. The encoded protein is CASRWQPSSYEQYF.

The gene calls are TRBV30 and TRBJ2-1; D gene ambiguous. The CDR3 contains 14 residues. Deletions cut 5 bases from V and 7 bases from J, with 18 bases between. CDR1 and CDR2 (germline): GTSNPN, SVGIG (reference sequence). The CDR3 DNA reads TGTGCCTGGCGTCTGGGCTTAGGGCCGAATGAGCAGTTCTTC. It encodes CAWRLGLGPNEQFF.

This clone was found once. The chain combines TRBV27 with TRBJ1-6; 7 nucleotides line up with TRBD1. The trim removed 6 bases at V and 6 bases at J, leaving 11 bases unmatched. Looked up from germline, CDR1 is MNHEY and CDR2 is SMNVEV (reference sequence). This CDR3 has 16 residues. CDR3 sequence: CASSPAAPGGNSPLHF. The CDR3 DNA is TGTGCCAGCAGCCCCGCTGCTCCAGGGGGTAATTCACCCCTCCACTTT.

The chain joins TRBV5-4 to TRBJ2-4; D unclear. Germline V gene sequence: CDR1 SGHNT, CDR2 YYREEE (reference sequence). Trimming cost V 1 base and J 4 bases, with 9 bases left between them. There are 14 residues in the CDR3. The CDR3 region is CASSLYAGKNIQYF. CDR3 coding DNA: TGTGCCAGCAGCTTGTACGCAGGAAAAAACATTCAGTACTTC.

This clone was observed once. The chain recombines TRBV7-2 with TRBJ2-2, with D perhaps matching TRBD2 (6 bases). Trimming cost V 6 bases and J 1 base, with 6 bases left between them. Germline CDR1 reads SGHTA; CDR2 reads FQGNSA. CDR3 length equals 13 residues. The CDR3 DNA reads TGTGCCAGCAGGGGAGGGAACACCGGGGAGCTGTTTTTT. It translates to CASRGGNTGELFF.

The chain uses TRBV21-1 and TRBJ1-5. TRBV21-1 is classified as a pseudogene. The CDR3 sequence is 17 residues long. The CDR3 DNA reads TGTGCCAGCAGCACCCGGACGGGAGGGTATAGCAATCAGCCCCAGCATTTT. Translation: CASSTRTGGYSNQPQHF.

V is TRBV9 and J is TRBJ2-7, with TRBD2 matching 10 bases. V trimming: 4 bases; J trimming: 6 bases; junction bases outside the gene matches: 10. Germline V gene data show CDR1 as SGDLS and CDR2 as YYNGEE. This CDR3 has 15 amino acids. In DNA form, the CDR3 reads TGTGCCAGCAGCTCCCGGGCTAGCGGGAGTAGCGAGCAGTACTTC. Amino acid sequence: CASSSRASGSSEQYF. Using reference TRBV9 and TRBJ2-7 for the parts outside the CDR3, the full variable domain is DSGVTQTPKHLITATGQRVTLRCSPRSGDLSVYWYQQSLDQGLQFLIQYYNGEERAKGNILERFSAQQFPDLHSELNLSSLELGDSALYFCASSSRASGSSEQYFGPGTRLTVT.

The gene calls are TRBV18 and TRBJ2-5; possibly TRBD1 for D (5 bases). V was clipped by 6 bases and J by 2 bases, with 16 bases between them. CDR1 is KGHSH, CDR2 LQKENI, per germline. The CDR3 has 15 residues. The CDR3 region has the DNA TGTGCCAGCTCTCTAGACAGCCGTAATCAAGAGACCCAGTACTTC. Protein sequence: CASSLDSRNQETQYF.

This clone was detected once. The chain uses TRBV6-5 and TRBJ2-1; TRBD2 might be the D (6 bases). The V end lost 1 base, the J end lost 10 bases, and 14 bases lay between the germline ends. Looked up from germline, CDR1 is MNHEY and CDR2 is SVGAGI. The CDR3 contains 14 residues. The CDR3 coding sequence is TGTGCCAGCAGTTACTTGGATCTTGGAGGGGAGCAGTTCTTC. Protein product: CASSYLDLGGEQFF.

The rearrangement links TRBV27 to TRBJ1-3; 7 bases line up with TRBD1. V was clipped by 7 bases and J by 0 bases; unmatched bases: 12. The CDR3 runs 17 residues. The germline V gene has CDR1 MNHEY and CDR2 SMNVEV (reference sequence). DNA of the CDR3: TGTGCCAGCACCCCGGCAGGGGGTCCCTACTCTGGAAACACCATATATTTT. It is translated as CASTPAGGPYSGNTIYF.

This clone turned up a few times. The chain couples TRBV13 to TRBJ2-7; tentatively, D is TRBD2 (5 bases). The germline gives CDR1 PRHDT, CDR2 FYEKMQ (reference sequence). The V end was cut by 2 bases, the J end by 7 bases, with 15 bases between. The CDR3 is 14 residues long. The CDR3: CASSLSGLTGEQYF. In DNA form, the CDR3 reads TGTGCCAGCAGCTTAAGCGGACTCACGGGAGAGCAGTACTTC.

V is TRBV7-2 and J is TRBJ2-2; 7 bases match TRBD1. The CDR3 totals 16 residues. In germline, CDR1 is SGHTA, CDR2 FQGNSA. Germline trimming cut 5 bases from V and 0 bases from J; bases unmatched to any gene: 6. CDR3 in amino acids: CASSINGQANTGELFF. In nucleotides, the CDR3 is TGTGCCAGCAGCATAAACGGACAGGCGAACACCGGGGAGCTGTTTTTT.